This T cell receptor (beta chain) was sequenced in a study of patients and donors after allogeneic stem cell transplantation. This clonotype appeared a few times. CDR1 is SQVTM, CDR2 ANQGSEA, per germline. This CDR3 region has 12 residues. V lost 8 bases, J lost 3 bases, and 14 bases lay in between. TCRdb reprocessed the RT-PCR reads with MiXCR, giving one entry per CDR3 protein. The table shows about 160,000 distinct CDR3 sequences, with 20% to 25% occurring only once. The V and J genes are TRBV29-1 and TRBJ2-7; perhaps TRBD2 as D (6 bases). The sample was blood, either unsorted or a sorted T cell fraction (not recorded which). The clonotype originates from a human donor who was either an allogeneic HSCT recipient or a stem cell or donor lymphocyte infusion donor (not recorded which). It is not recorded whose cells these are; they may come from a transplant donor. For the CDR3, the DNA is TGCAGCACTCAATTGGGGGGCTACGAGCAGTACTTC. Translated, it gives CSTQLGGYEQYF.